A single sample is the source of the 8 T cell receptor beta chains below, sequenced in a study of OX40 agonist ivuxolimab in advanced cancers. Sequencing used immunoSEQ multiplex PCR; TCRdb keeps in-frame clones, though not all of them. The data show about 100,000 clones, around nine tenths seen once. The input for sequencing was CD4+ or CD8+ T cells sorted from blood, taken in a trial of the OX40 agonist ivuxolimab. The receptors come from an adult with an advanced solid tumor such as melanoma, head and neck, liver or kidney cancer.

The CDR3 sequence is CASSELHRASTDTQYF. CDR3 bases: TGTGCCAGCAGTGAATTGCACCGCGCTAGCACAGATACGCAGTATTTT. The chain joins TRBV2 to TRBJ2-3; unclear D gene. Germline-derived CDR1 and CDR2 are SNHLY and FYNNEI. Trimming took 2 bases from V and 0 from J, leaving 12 bases between them. CDR3 size: 16 residues.

DNA for the CDR3: TGCGCCAGCAGCTTGGCCTTTGGTCACGGGGAGCTGTTTTTT. Translation gives CASSLAFGHGELFF. The gene calls are TRBV5-1 and TRBJ2-2; no reliable D call. Trimming shortened V by 0 bases and J by 7 bases, and 10 bases separated the two germline ends. CDR3 size: 14 residues. The germline gives CDR1 SGHRS, CDR2 YFSETQ.

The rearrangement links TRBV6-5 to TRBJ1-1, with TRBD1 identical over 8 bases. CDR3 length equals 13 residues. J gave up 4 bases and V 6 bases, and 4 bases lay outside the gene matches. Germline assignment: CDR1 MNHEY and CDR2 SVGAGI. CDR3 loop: CASRPDRATEAFF. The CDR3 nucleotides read TGTGCCAGCAGACCGGACAGGGCCACTGAAGCTTTCTTT.

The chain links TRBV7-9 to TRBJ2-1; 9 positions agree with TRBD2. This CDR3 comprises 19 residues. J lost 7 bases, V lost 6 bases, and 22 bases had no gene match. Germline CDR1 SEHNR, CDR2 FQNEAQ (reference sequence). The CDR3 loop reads CASRKPPPGQGLATNEQFF. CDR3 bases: TGTGCCAGCAGGAAGCCGCCCCCGGGCCAGGGACTAGCTACGAATGAGCAGTTCTTC.

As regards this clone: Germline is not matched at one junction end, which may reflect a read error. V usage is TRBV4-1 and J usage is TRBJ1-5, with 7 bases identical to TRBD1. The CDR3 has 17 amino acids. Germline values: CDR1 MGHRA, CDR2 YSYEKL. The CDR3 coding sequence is TGCGCCAGCAACCAAGCCCCAAGCGGACAGGCCTATCAGCCCCAGCATTTT. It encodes CASNQAPSGQAYQPQHF.

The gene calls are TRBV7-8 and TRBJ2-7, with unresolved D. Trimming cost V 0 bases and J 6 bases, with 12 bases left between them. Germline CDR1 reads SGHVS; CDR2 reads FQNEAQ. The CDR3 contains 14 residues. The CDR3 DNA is TGTGCCAGCAGCTTAGCGTGGGAAATGGGCGAGCAGTACTTC. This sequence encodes CASSLAWEMGEQYF.

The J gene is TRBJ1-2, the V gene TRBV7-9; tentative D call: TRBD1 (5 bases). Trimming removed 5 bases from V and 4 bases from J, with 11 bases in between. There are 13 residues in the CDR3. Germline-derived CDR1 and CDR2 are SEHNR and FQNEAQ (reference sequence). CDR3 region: CASSETGLYGYTF. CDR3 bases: TGTGCCAGCAGCGAAACAGGACTCTATGGCTACACCTTC.

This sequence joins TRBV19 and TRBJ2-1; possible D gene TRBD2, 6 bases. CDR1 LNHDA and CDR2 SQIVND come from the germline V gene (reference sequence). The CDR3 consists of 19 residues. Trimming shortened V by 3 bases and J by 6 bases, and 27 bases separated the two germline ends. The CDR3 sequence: CASSISSLATVLFVNEQFF. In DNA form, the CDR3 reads TGTGCCAGTAGTATTTCGTCCCTAGCGACAGTGCTTTTTGTCAATGAGCAGTTCTTC.